A single sample is the source of the 7 T cell receptor beta chains below, sequenced in a study of multiple sclerosis patients with progressive multifocal leukoencephalopathy. The time point denotes: time of PML onset. The protocol was immunoSEQ multiplex PCR, while the TCRdb copy is restricted to in-frame clones and leaves out a portion. The sample yields under 35,000 clones, approximately 86% seen once. Specimen: PBMCs, collected from a patient treated with natalizumab. Every receptor here comes from a woman in her 40s with progressive multifocal leukoencephalopathy.

V usage is TRBV21-1 and J usage is TRBJ2-3; TRBD2 is taken as the D call from the table, unchecked against the DNA. TRBV21-1 is noted as a pseudogene. The CDR3 runs 17 residues. Here the CDR3 reads CASSPRSASDGTDTQYF. The CDR3 region has the DNA TGTGCCAGCAGCCCCCGTTCTGCTAGCGACGGCACAGATACGCAGTATTTT.

This clone was seen once. Here the CDR3 DNA reads TGCGCCAGCAGCTTGAATGTGGGGGGTAATGAGCAGTTCTTC. Encoded protein: CASSLNVGGNEQFF. This chain joins TRBV5-1 and TRBJ2-1; the D gene is possibly TRBD2 (6 bases). V lost 1 base, J lost 7 bases, and 12 bases lay in between. The germline gives CDR1 SGHRS, CDR2 YFSETQ. The CDR3 contains 14 residues.

The J gene is TRBJ1-2, the V gene TRBV27; 12 nucleotides align to TRBD1. CDR1 is MNHEY and CDR2 is SMNVEV in the germline V gene (reference sequence). CDR3 length: 16 amino acids. The junction had 8 bases not matched to a gene; V was cut back by 1 base and J by 8 bases. The DNA of the CDR3 is TGTGCCAGCAGTTTATGGTCGGGACAGGGGGCGAACGGCTACACCTTC. Protein sequence: CASSLWSGQGANGYTF.

The chain couples TRBV5-1 to TRBJ2-5, with D possibly being TRBD1 (6 bases). This CDR3 has 14 residues. The germline gives CDR1 SGHRS, CDR2 YFSETQ. V was shortened by 3 bases and J by 1 base, with 10 bases between the two germline ends. The CDR3 sequence is CASSSGQPQETQYF. The CDR3, as DNA: TGCGCCAGCAGCTCTGGACAGCCCCAAGAGACCCAGTACTTC.

V gene TRBV6-6 combines with J gene TRBJ2-7, with D possibly TRBD2 on 6 matching bases. This CDR3 has 14 amino acids. Germline CDR1 reads MNHNY; CDR2 reads SVGAGI (reference sequence). V dropped 4 bases and J dropped 2 bases, with 12 bases sitting between them. The CDR3 DNA reads TGTGCCAGCAGTTGGTCCGGAGGGGCCTACGAGCAGTACTTC. The encoded protein is CASSWSGGAYEQYF.

This clone was counted a single time. This rearrangement joins TRBV18 to TRBJ2-1; 9 bases are a match to TRBD2. The germline CDR1 and CDR2 sequences are KGHSH and LQKENI. Trimming at V came to 4 bases and at J to 4 bases, leaving 5 bases not matched to a gene. The CDR3 loop spans 15 amino acids. CDR3 nucleotides: TGTGCCAGCTCACTCCGGACTAGCGTTTACAATGAGCAGTTCTTC. Its translation is CASSLRTSVYNEQFF.

For this clone: One end of the junction is discordant with germline, which a read error may explain. The chain uses TRBV7-8 and TRBJ2-7; 8 bases fit TRBD1. The CDR3 covers 10 residues. The V gene's germline CDR1 is SGHVS and CDR2 FQNEAQ. CDR3 coding DNA: TGTGCCAGCAGCTCCCCGGGACAGGACTTC. It yields the protein CASSSPGQDF.